The rows below give T cell receptor beta chains drawn from one sample of a study of cytomegalovirus exposure and HLA in healthy donors. Method: immunoSEQ multiplex PCR; TCRdb's copy keeps in-frame clones and lacks some. The sample has 150,000 to 200,000 clones; approximately 84% are singletons. Sequences were obtained from PBMCs. The receptors derive from a young woman in good health and CMV-seropositive. Each CDR3 is given with its conserved first and last residue. D genes are given only for firm matches. The size field is filled for only some rows; it gives once, few, many or a size class.

CDR3aa,CDR3nt,abundance,v_gene,d_gene,j_gene
CASSALGGELREVVKLFF,TGTGCCAGCAGCGCTTTGGGGGGAGAGCTCCGTGAGGTGGTAAAACTGTTTTTT,.,TRBV7-8,.,TRBJ1-4
CSVDGSPGDYGYTF,TGCAGCGTTGACGGCAGCCCAGGGGACTATGGCTACACCTTC,.,TRBV29-1,.,TRBJ1-2
CASSDSNQGDYTF,TGTGCCAGCAGTGACTCGAACCAGGGGGACTACACCTTC,.,TRBV6-4,TRBD1,TRBJ1-2
CASSRGTSFEKLFF,TGTGCCAGCAGTCGGGGGACCTCGTTTGAAAAACTGTTTTTT,.,TRBV27,.,TRBJ1-4
CASSQLFGTQETQYF,TGCGCCAGCAGCCAATTGTTCGGGACACAAGAGACCCAGTACTTC,.,TRBV4-3,.,TRBJ2-5
CAISADRTYEQYF,TGTGCCATCAGTGCGGACAGGACTTACGAGCAGTACTTC,.,TRBV10-3,TRBD1,TRBJ2-7
CASSQDAVEAGEQETQYF,TGTGCCAGCAGCCAAGATGCCGTCGAGGCGGGAGAACAAGAGACCCAGTACTTC,.,TRBV4-2,TRBD2,TRBJ2-5
CASSIGTSYEQYF,TGTGCCAGCAGTATCGGGACTAGCTACGAGCAGTACTTC,.,TRBV25-1,TRBD2,TRBJ2-7
CASSLNQPGNEAFF,TGTGCCAGTAGTCTGAACCAACCGGGGAATGAAGCTTTCTTT,.,TRBV19,.,TRBJ1-1
CASSLRSRQGWSGNTIYF,TGTGCCAGCAGTTTACGGAGCCGACAGGGGTGGTCTGGAAACACCATATATTTT,.,TRBV27,TRBD1,TRBJ1-3
CASSYDLRWDQPQHF,TGTGCCAGCAGTTACGATCTCAGGTGGGATCAGCCCCAGCATTTT,many,TRBV6-6,.,TRBJ1-5
CASIAPGNYGYTF,TGTGCCAGCATTGCTCCGGGTAACTATGGCTACACCTTC,.,TRBV6-1,.,TRBJ1-2
CASSLESGGSTGELFF,TGTGCCAGCAGCTTAGAAAGCGGGGGCAGCACCGGGGAGCTGTTTTTT,.,TRBV7-9,TRBD2,TRBJ2-2
CASRQGQGGYGYTF,TGCGCCAGCAGACAAGGACAGGGAGGTTATGGCTACACCTTC,.,TRBV5-1,TRBD1,TRBJ1-2
CASSRLVANNYEQYF,TGTGCCAGCAGCCGTCTAGTCGCTAACAACTACGAGCAGTACTTC,.,TRBV5-5,.,TRBJ2-7
CASSPRGRLKAFF,TGTGCCAGCAGCCCAAGAGGGAGGTTAAAAGCTTTCTTT,.,TRBV14,.,TRBJ1-1
CASSPSGVGYEQYF,TGTGCCAGCAGTCCCTCGGGGGTCGGGTACGAGCAGTACTTC,.,TRBV6-5,.,TRBJ2-7
CASSLDALRYTF,TGTGCCAGCAGCTTAGACGCCCTACGCTACACCTTC,.,TRBV13,.,TRBJ1-2
CASSPRWSSYNEQFF,TGCGCCAGCAGCCCGCGATGGAGCTCCTACAATGAGCAGTTCTTC,.,TRBV5-1,.,TRBJ2-1
CASSPSGTEQYF,TGTGCCAGCTCACCTAGCGGGACCGAGCAGTACTTC,.,TRBV18,TRBD2,TRBJ2-7
CASSEQPAAGQPQHF,TGTGCCAGCAGTGAACAACCGGCAGCGGGTCAGCCCCAGCATTTT,.,TRBV2,.,TRBJ1-5
CASSPKQGGHGYTF,TGTGCCAGCAGCCCGAAACAGGGCGGGCATGGCTACACCTTC,few,TRBV2,.,TRBJ1-2
CASSQRSGSGSSETQYF,TGCGCCAGCAGTCAGCGGTCGGGAAGCGGGAGTAGCGAGACCCAGTACTTC,.,TRBV5-1,TRBD2,TRBJ2-5
CASSYDPIDLYGYTF,TGTGCCAGCAGCTACGACCCTATCGACTTGTATGGCTACACCTTC,.,TRBV5-5,.,TRBJ1-2
CASRQAGTANTGELFF,TGTGCCAGCAGACAAGCCGGGACAGCGAACACCGGGGAGCTGTTTTTT,.,TRBV7-2,TRBD1,TRBJ2-2
CASSEVQQGTQYF,TGTGCCAGCAGTGAAGTTCAACAGGGGACCCAGTACTTC,few,TRBV6-1,.,TRBJ2-5
CASRSRQGQETQYF,TGTGCCAGCAGGTCTCGACAGGGTCAAGAGACCCAGTACTTC,.,TRBV7-2,TRBD1,TRBJ2-5
CASSQWLAGEQYF,TGTGCCAGCAGCCAGTGGTTGGCGGGGGAGCAGTACTTC,.,TRBV14,.,TRBJ2-7
CASSPVPRGSYNSPLHF,TGTGCCAGCAGCCCAGTCCCGAGAGGCTCCTATAATTCACCCCTCCACTTT,.,TRBV7-6,.,TRBJ1-6
CASSQDRDTYEQYF,TGCGCCAGCAGCCAGGACAGGGACACCTACGAGCAGTACTTC,.,TRBV5-1,TRBD1,TRBJ2-7